This TCR beta chain comes out of a study of blood T cell repertoires in COVID-19. On the study more broadly: Sites in the United States, Italy and Spain provided acute and convalescent COVID-19 samples. T cells, B-cell-depleted T cells, or PBMCs supplied cDNA or gDNA.

V was pared by 7 bases and J by 3 bases, with 9 bases of the junction left unmatched. The CDR3 has 16 amino acids. From germline, CDR1 is LNHDA and CDR2 SQIVND (reference sequence). As originally analysed: Reference gene primer amplification gave estimated nucleated cell counts. Here immunoSEQ multiplex PCR was the method, and the copy in TCRdb shows in-frame clones only, minus some. V and J calls and clone size are copied from that table; D and trimming were computed from the DNA. The sample lists about 210,000 clones, roughly 90% occurring once. Sequenced input: peripheral blood. This chain connects TRBV19 to TRBJ1-5; 10 bases are a match to TRBD1. The origin of this receptor is a young man with active or convalescent COVID-19. DNA for the CDR3: TGTGCCAGTACCAACCGGGACAGGGGTTTCAATCAGCCCCAGCATTTT. Amino acid sequence: CASTNRDRGFNQPQHF.